One and the same sample provided the 14 T cell receptor beta chains below, sequenced in a study of blood T cells in healthy people across ages. A sample-barcoded 5' primer and a J-beta primer mix were used in a second PCR of about 7 to 12 cycles. TCRdb itself ran the 5' RACE reads through MiXCR, one entry per CDR3 protein. The sample lists around 1,000,000 distinct CDR3 sequences; under 30% were seen once. These data are also associated with another study on T cells of mothers and their children.

The sample taken for sequencing was blood. The receptor source for this set is a girl aged 2 to 10 in good health.

The rearrangement joins TRBV29-1 to TRBJ2-2; D tentatively fits TRBD1 or TRBD2 (5 bases each). Germline V gives CDR1 SQVTM, CDR2 ANQGSEA. The CDR3 totals 14 residues. With 6 bases removed from V and 2 bases from J, the gap between germline ends came to 13 bases. The CDR3 DNA reads TGCAGCGTGGCCGGGACCCATAACACCGGGGAGCTGTTTTTT. Translating gives CSVAGTHNTGELFF.

This clonotype was counted a few times. The chain joins TRBV7-9 to TRBJ1-1, with TRBD1 matching 10 bases. The J segment lost 6 bases and the V segment lost 5 bases, leaving 9 bases of the junction unmatched. CDR3 length: 15 residues. Germline lookup yields CDR1 SEHNR and CDR2 FQNEAQ (reference sequence). The CDR3 DNA reads as TGTGCCAGCAGCGCGTGGGACAGGGGACCGGCTGAAGCTTTCTTT. Translated: CASSAWDRGPAEAFF.

The genes are TRBV4-3 and TRBJ2-5; D possibly corresponds to TRBD2 (5 bases). TRBJ2-1 matches the DNA end more closely, so the J call is doubtful. Germline V gene lookup returns CDR1 LGHNA and CDR2 YSLEER. The CDR3 contains 17 residues. In DNA form, the CDR3 reads TGCGCCAGCAGCCAAGATGTCCCTAGCTATTTACCCAATGAGCAGTTCTTC. It translates to CASSQDVPSYLPNEQFF.

J is TRBJ1-2 and V is TRBV29-1; D is unresolved. In germline, CDR1 is SQVTM, CDR2 ANQGSEA. The CDR3 is 13 residues long. Deletions cut 6 bases from V and 0 bases from J, with 11 bases between. The CDR3 sequence: CSVGDPSNYGYTF. For the CDR3, the DNA is TGCAGCGTCGGCGACCCGTCTAACTATGGCTACACCTTC.

The chain uses TRBV3-1 and TRBJ1-1; 9 bases are shared with TRBD1. Trimming took 1 base from V and 3 from J; bases not matched to a gene: 0. CDR1 and CDR2 (germline): LGHDT, YNNKEL (reference sequence). CDR3 length equals 14 residues. The CDR3 spells CASSQGTGDTEAFF. In DNA, the CDR3 is TGTGCCAGCAGCCAAGGGACAGGGGACACTGAAGCTTTCTTT.

This chain uses TRBV29-1 with TRBJ2-3, with D possibly being TRBD2 (5 bases). Between the trimmed V and J ends, which lost 3 bases and 6 bases, there was a span of 16 bases. Germline V gene data show CDR1 as SQVTM and CDR2 as ANQGSEA. This CDR3 is 14 amino acids long. The chain's CDR3 is CSVEGWGVMDTQYF. CDR3 coding DNA: TGCAGCGTTGAGGGCTGGGGAGTCATGGATACGCAGTATTTT.

This clonotype occurred once. The chain couples TRBV6-1 to TRBJ2-1; 10 nucleotides line up with TRBD1. Near its end, the DNA agrees better with TRBJ2-7, so the J call may be wrong. The CDR3 loop spans 15 amino acids. CDR1 MNHNS and CDR2 SASEGT come from the germline V gene. The DNA for the CDR3 is TGTGCCAGCAGTGTTGGGACAGGGGTTTTTGTCGAGCAGTACTTC. It specifies CASSVGTGVFVEQYF.

There are a few counts of this clonotype. The chain links TRBV24-1 to TRBJ1-3; D remains unclear. V lost 0 bases and J lost 2, with 7 bases in between. Germline V CDR1 and CDR2: KGHDR, SFDVKD. The CDR3 contains 15 residues. The CDR3 region is CATSDLSDAGNTIYF. The DNA of the CDR3 is TGTGCCACCAGTGATTTGTCGGACGCTGGAAACACCATATATTTT.

This clonotype was seen only a few times. V and J are TRBV3-1 and TRBJ1-4; 7 positions agree with TRBD1. CDR3 size: 16 residues. Germline V lookup: CDR1 LGHDT, CDR2 YNNKEL (reference sequence). V lost 0 bases, J lost 8 bases, and 9 bases stayed unmatched. CDR3 loop: CASSQEPTGDGEKLFF. CDR3 sequence (DNA): TGTGCCAGCAGCCAAGAACCAACAGGGGACGGCGAAAAACTGTTTTTT.

The rearrangement links TRBV5-1 to TRBJ1-1, with D perhaps matching TRBD1 (5 bases). CDR3 length equals 14 residues. The V gene's germline CDR1 is SGHRS and CDR2 YFSETQ. The ends were cut back, 0 bases at V and 2 bases at J, with 8 bases in the middle. The CDR3 spells CASSLVGTNTEAFF. CDR3 DNA sequence: TGCGCCAGCAGCTTGGTAGGGACTAACACTGAAGCTTTCTTT.

J is TRBJ2-1 and V is TRBV3-1; D is unresolved. The CDR3 is 11 amino acids. V lost 5 bases, J lost 15 bases, and 14 bases lay in between. Germline CDR1 reads LGHDT; CDR2 reads YNNKEL (reference sequence). CDR3 nucleotide sequence: TGTGCCAGCAGCTACGGCCGCAGGCTGTTCTTC. It is translated as CASSYGRRLFF.

The chain recombines TRBV19 with TRBJ2-3, with D possibly matching TRBD1 (6 bases). With 8 bases removed from V and 1 base from J, the gap between germline ends came to 13 bases. The CDR3 runs to 14 residues. The germline gives CDR1 LNHDA, CDR2 SQIVND (reference sequence). CDR3 nucleotides: TGTGCCAGTTCCACAGGGTTGGGCACAGATACGCAGTATTTT. Translating it yields CASSTGLGTDTQYF.

This clonotype was observed a few times. J is TRBJ2-1 and V is TRBV11-2; 10 positions match TRBD2. Germline CDR1 reads SGHAT; CDR2 reads FQNNGV. Trimming cost V 4 bases and J 2 bases; bases outside gene matches: 5. The CDR3 consists of 16 residues. CDR3 loop: CASSSTTSGTYNEQFF. The CDR3 region has the DNA TGTGCCAGCAGCTCAACCACTAGCGGGACCTACAATGAGCAGTTCTTC.

This clonotype was observed a handful of times. V usage is TRBV28 and J usage is TRBJ2-1, with unresolved D. This CDR3 spans 16 amino acids. Trimming cost V 5 bases and J 4 bases, with 18 bases left between them. CDR1 and CDR2 (germline): MDHEN, SYDVKM. This CDR3 reads CASSAPTAFLYNEQFF. In nucleotides, the CDR3 is TGTGCCAGCAGTGCCCCGACCGCCTTCTTATACAATGAGCAGTTCTTC.